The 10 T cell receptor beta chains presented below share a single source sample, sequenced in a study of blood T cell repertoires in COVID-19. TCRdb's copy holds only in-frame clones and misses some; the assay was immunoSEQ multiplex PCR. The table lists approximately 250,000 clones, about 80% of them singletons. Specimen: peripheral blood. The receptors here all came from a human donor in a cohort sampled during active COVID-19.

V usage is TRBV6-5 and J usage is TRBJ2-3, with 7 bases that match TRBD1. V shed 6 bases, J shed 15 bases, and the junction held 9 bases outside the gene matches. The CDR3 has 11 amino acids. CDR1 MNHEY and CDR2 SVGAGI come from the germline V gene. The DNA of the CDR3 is TGTGCCAGCAGAGGGCAGGGGGAATACTATTTT. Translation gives CASRGQGEYYF.

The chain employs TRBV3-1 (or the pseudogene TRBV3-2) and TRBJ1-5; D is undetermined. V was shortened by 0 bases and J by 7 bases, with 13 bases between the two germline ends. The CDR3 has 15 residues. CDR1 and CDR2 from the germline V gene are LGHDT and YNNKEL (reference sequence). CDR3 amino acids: CASSQDHPGRQPQHF. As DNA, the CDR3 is TGTGCCAGCAGCCAAGATCATCCAGGCCGGCAGCCCCAGCATTTT.

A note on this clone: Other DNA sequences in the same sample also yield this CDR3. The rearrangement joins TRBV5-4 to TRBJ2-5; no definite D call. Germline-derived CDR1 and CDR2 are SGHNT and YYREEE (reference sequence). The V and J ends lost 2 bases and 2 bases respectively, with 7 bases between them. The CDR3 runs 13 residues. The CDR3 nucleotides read TGTGCCAGCAGCTTTGGGCAGCAAGAGACCCAGTACTTC. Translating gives CASSFGQQETQYF. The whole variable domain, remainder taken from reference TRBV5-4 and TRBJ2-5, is ETGVTQSPTHLIKTRGQQVTLRCSSQSGHNTVSWYQQALGQGPQFIFQYYREEENGRGNFPPRFSGLQFPNYSSELNVNALELDDSALYLCASSFGQQETQYFGPGTRLLVL.

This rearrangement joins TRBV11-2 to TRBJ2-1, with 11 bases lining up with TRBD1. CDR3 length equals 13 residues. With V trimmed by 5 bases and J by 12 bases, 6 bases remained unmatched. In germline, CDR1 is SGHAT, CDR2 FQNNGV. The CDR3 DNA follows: TGTGCCAGCAGCCCCGGACAGGGGGCTGGGCAGTTCTTC. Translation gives CASSPGQGAGQFF.

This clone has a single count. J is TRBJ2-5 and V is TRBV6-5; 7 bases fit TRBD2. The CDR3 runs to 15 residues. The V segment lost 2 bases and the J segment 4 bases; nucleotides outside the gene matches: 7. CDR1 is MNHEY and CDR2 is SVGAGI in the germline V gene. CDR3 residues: CASSYGRESRETQYF. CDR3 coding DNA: TGTGCCAGCAGTTACGGGCGGGAGTCCCGAGAGACCCAGTACTTC.

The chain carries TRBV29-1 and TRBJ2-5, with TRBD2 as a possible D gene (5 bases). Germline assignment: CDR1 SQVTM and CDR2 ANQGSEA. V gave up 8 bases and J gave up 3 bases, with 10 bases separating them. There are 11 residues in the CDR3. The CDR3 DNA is TGCAGCCTTAGGGAGAAAGAGACCCAGTACTTC. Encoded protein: CSLREKETQYF.

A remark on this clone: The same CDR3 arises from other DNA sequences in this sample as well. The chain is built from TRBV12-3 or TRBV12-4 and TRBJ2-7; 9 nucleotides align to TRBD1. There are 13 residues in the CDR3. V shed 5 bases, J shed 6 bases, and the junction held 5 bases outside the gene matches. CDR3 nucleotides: TGTGCCAGCAGTCAAACAGGGGGCTCCGAGCAGTACTTC. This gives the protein CASSQTGGSEQYF.

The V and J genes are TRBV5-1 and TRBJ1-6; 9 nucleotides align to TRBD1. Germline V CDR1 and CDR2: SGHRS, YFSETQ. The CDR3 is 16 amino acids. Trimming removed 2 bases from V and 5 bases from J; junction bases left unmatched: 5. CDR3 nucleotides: TGCGCCAGCAGCTTCACAGGGGGCAGGGATAATTCACCCCTCCACTTT. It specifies CASSFTGGRDNSPLHF.

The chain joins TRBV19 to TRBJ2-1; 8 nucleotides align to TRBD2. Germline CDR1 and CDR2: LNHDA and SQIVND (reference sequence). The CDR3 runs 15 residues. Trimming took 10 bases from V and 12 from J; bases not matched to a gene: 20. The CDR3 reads CATSRVASGSLGQFF. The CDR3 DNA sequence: TGTGCCACCTCAAGGGTGGCTAGCGGGTCGTTAGGGCAGTTCTTC.

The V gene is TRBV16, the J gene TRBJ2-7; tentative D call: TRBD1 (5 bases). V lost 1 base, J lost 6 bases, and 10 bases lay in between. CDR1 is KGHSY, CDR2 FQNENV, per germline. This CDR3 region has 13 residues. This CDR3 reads CASSQFQGGEQYF. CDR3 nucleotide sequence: TGTGCCAGCAGCCAATTTCAGGGCGGCGAGCAGTACTTC.